The TCR beta chain under discussion was sequenced for a study of shared clonotypes between healthy human individuals. The protocol was immunoSEQ multiplex PCR, while the TCRdb copy is restricted to in-frame clones and leaves out a portion. The table includes 1.6 million or so clones, over 95% detected once. From germline, CDR1 is SQVTM and CDR2 ANQGSEA. The CDR3 is made up of 10 amino acids. The TCR comes from a man in his thirties or forties in good health. What was sequenced was naive CD4+ T cells sorted from blood. Subset in this sample: CD45RA+ positively selected. The chain combines TRBV29-1 with TRBJ1-1; D gene ambiguous. CDR3 loop: CTTGRTEAFF. CDR3 bases: TGCACCACTGGCCGGACTGAAGCTTTCTTT.